A selection of T cell receptor beta chains follows, all from one sample in a study of blood T cell repertoires in COVID-19. Sequencing used immunoSEQ multiplex PCR; TCRdb keeps in-frame clones, though not all of them. The sample lists 80,000 to 95,000 clones; over 75% were seen once. The sequencing input was peripheral blood. The receptors were sampled from a human donor in a cohort sampled during active COVID-19. The CDR3 runs from the conserved cysteine through the conserved F or W. D genes are given only for firm matches. The size entry is marked missing in some rows and otherwise reads once, few, many or a size class.

TRBV7-9,.,.,TRBJ2-5,CASSLGGLLETQYF,TGTGCCAGCAGCTTAGGGGGCCTCCTGGAGACCCAGTACTTC
TRBV4-1,.,.,TRBJ2-7,CASSRGGRLTYEQYF,TGCGCCAGCAGCAGGGGCGGACGGTTGACATACGAGCAGTACTTC
TRBV6-5,.,.,TRBJ1-1,CASSSRLGRAIPEAFF,TGTGCCAGCAGTTCAAGATTGGGGAGGGCCATCCCTGAAGCTTTCTTT
TRBV11-1,once,TRBD1,TRBJ1-1,CASSSSLGQGLSEAFF,TGTGCCAGCAGCTCCTCCTTGGGACAGGGTCTATCTGAAGCTTTCTTT
TRBV7-3,.,TRBD2,TRBJ2-1,CASSTRGGAGGRYNEQFF,TGTGCCAGCAGCACCAGGGGTGGTGCGGGAGGACGCTACAATGAGCAGTTCTTC
TRBV10-3,.,.,TRBJ1-2,CAISLTNRQGGGYTF,TGTGCCATCAGCCTGACGAATAGGCAGGGTGGTGGCTACACCTTC
TRBV10-3,.,TRBD2,TRBJ2-2,CAISVPSGSGELFF,TGTGCCATCAGTGTCCCTAGCGGGAGCGGGGAGCTGTTTTTT
TRBV29-1,.,.,TRBJ2-3,CSVFEGDTQYF,TGCAGCGTTTTTGAGGGAGATACGCAGTATTTT
TRBV6-6,.,.,TRBJ2-2,CASRPRQEYTGELFF,TGTGCCAGCAGACCCCGACAGGAGTACACCGGGGAGCTGTTTTTT
TRBV5-1,.,.,TRBJ2-2,CASSLVGRENTGELFF,TGCGCCAGCAGCTTGGTCGGCAGGGAGAACACCGGGGAGCTGTTTTTT
TRBV12-3/TRBV12-4,.,.,TRBJ2-7,CASSVVYEQYF,TGTGCCAGCAGTGTCGTCTACGAGCAGTACTTC
TRBV5-5,.,.,TRBJ2-7,CASSPIRGKYYEQYF,TGTGCCAGCAGCCCCATCAGGGGTAAATACTACGAGCAGTACTTC
TRBV10-3,.,.,TRBJ1-2,CATYVMGEFNYGYTF,TGTGCCACCTATGTCATGGGAGAGTTTAACTATGGCTACACCTTC
TRBV7-9,.,.,TRBJ1-1,CASSFALNTEAFF,TGTGCCAGCAGCTTCGCCCTAAACACTGAAGCTTTCTTT
TRBV4-3,.,.,TRBJ1-5,CASSQDQGTNQPQHF,TGCGCCAGCAGCCAAGATCAGGGAACCAATCAGCCCCAGCATTTT
TRBV6-5,.,.,TRBJ2-3,CASSTRTTDTQYF,TGTGCCAGCAGTACTAGAACCACAGATACGCAGTATTTT
TRBV27,.,TRBD1,TRBJ1-4,CASGRTGGHEKLFF,TGTGCCAGCGGCAGGACAGGGGGCCATGAAAAACTGTTTTTT
TRBV6-5,once,TRBD1,TRBJ1-6,CASTPDRGRNSPLHF,TGTGCCAGCACCCCGGACAGGGGGAGGAATTCACCCCTCCACTTT
TRBV5-4,few,TRBD2,TRBJ2-1,CASSVSGGNSYNEQFF,TGTGCCAGCAGCGTTAGCGGGGGGAACTCCTACAATGAGCAGTTCTTC
TRBV6-5,.,.,TRBJ1-2,CASSSPSFGYTF,TGTGCCAGCAGTAGCCCGAGTTTCGGCTACACCTTC
TRBV27,.,TRBD2,TRBJ2-5,CASSLMGTSGETQYF,TGTGCCAGCAGTTTAATGGGGACTAGCGGGGAGACCCAGTACTTC
TRBV9,.,TRBD1,TRBJ2-1,CASSPGTGGREQFF,TGTGCCAGCAGCCCAGGGACAGGGGGTCGTGAGCAGTTCTTC
TRBV7-3,.,TRBD1,TRBJ2-3,CASQTGRTDTQYF,TGTGCCAGCCAGACAGGGCGGACAGATACGCAGTATTTT
TRBV4-3,.,TRBD1,TRBJ1-4,CASSQAGDRGNEKLFF,TGCGCCAGCAGCCAAGCTGGGGACAGGGGAAATGAAAAACTGTTTTTT
TRBV19,.,TRBD2,TRBJ2-7,CASSTRDYPYEQYF,TGTGCCAGTAGTACCCGGGACTACCCTTACGAGCAGTACTTC
TRBV3-1/TRBV3-2,.,.,TRBJ1-2,CASSQSYGYTF,TGTGCCAGCAGCCAGTCGTATGGCTACACCTTC
TRBV6-1,.,.,TRBJ2-3,CASSGALLRGDTDTQYF,TGTGCCAGCAGTGGGGCCCTTTTACGCGGGGACACAGATACGCAGTATTTT
TRBV3-1/TRBV3-2,once,.,TRBJ1-4,CASSQERQATNEKLFF,TGTGCCAGCAGCCAAGAACGTCAGGCTACTAATGAAAAACTGTTTTTT
TRBV29-1,many,.,TRBJ2-1,CSGTVNEQFF,TGCAGCGGGACAGTGAATGAGCAGTTCTTC
TRBV19,.,TRBD1,TRBJ1-1,CASSIEGTAMNTEAFF,TGTGCCAGTAGTATAGAGGGGACAGCCATGAACACTGAAGCTTTCTTT
TRBV29-1,.,TRBD1,TRBJ2-4,CSVQGEDIQYF,TGCAGCGTACAGGGGGAGGACATTCAGTACTTC
TRBV4-2,.,TRBD2,TRBJ2-3,CASSQPTSGTDTQYF,TGTGCCAGCAGCCAGCCAACTAGCGGCACAGATACGCAGTATTTT
TRBV6-2/TRBV6-3,once,TRBD2,TRBJ2-7,CASSYSASSGRGEQYF,TGTGCCAGCAGTTACTCTGCGTCTAGCGGGAGAGGGGAGCAGTACTTC
TRBV3-1/TRBV3-2,.,TRBD1,TRBJ1-1,CASRETGQGRTEAFF,TGTGCCAGCCGAGAAACGGGACAGGGAAGGACTGAAGCTTTCTTT
TRBV6-2/TRBV6-3,.,.,TRBJ1-5,CASSLQGADYQPQHF,TGTGCCAGCAGCCTTCAAGGGGCAGACTATCAGCCCCAGCATTTT
TRBV5-5,.,TRBD1,TRBJ1-4,CASSGTDNEKLFF,TGTGCCAGCAGCGGGACAGATAATGAAAAACTGTTTTTT
TRBV11-2,few,TRBD1,TRBJ1-1,CASSLVMGQPNTEAFF,TGTGCCAGCAGCTTAGTAATGGGACAGCCGAACACTGAAGCTTTCTTT
TRBV6-5,.,.,TRBJ1-2,CASTSGDRYGYTF,TGTGCCAGCACCTCCGGGGATCGCTATGGCTACACCTTC
TRBV6-5,.,TRBD1,TRBJ2-7,CASRGTVRINEQYF,TGTGCCAGCAGGGGGACAGTCAGAATCAACGAGCAGTACTTC
TRBV7-2,.,TRBD1,TRBJ2-7,CASSLASGTGGYEQYF,TGTGCCAGCAGCTTAGCGTCGGGGACAGGGGGTTACGAGCAGTACTTC
TRBV4-1,.,.,TRBJ1-3,CASSQIFPSSSGNTIYF,TGCGCCAGCAGCCAAATTTTCCCGTCGAGCTCTGGAAACACCATATATTTT
TRBV9,.,TRBD2,TRBJ2-5,CASSAGLHQETQYF,TGTGCCAGCAGCGCGGGACTACACCAAGAGACCCAGTACTTC
TRBV27,.,.,TRBJ2-5,CASSLRRGETQYF,TGTGCCAGCAGTTTACGGAGGGGAGAGACCCAGTACTTC
TRBV6-1,.,TRBD1,TRBJ1-4,CASFLPGQTNEKLFF,TGTGCCAGCTTCTTGCCGGGACAGACTAATGAAAAACTGTTTTTT
TRBV27,.,.,TRBJ2-7,CASSFNRAYEQYF,TGTGCCAGCAGTTTCAATCGGGCCTACGAGCAGTACTTC
TRBV7-9,.,TRBD2,TRBJ2-7,CASSPTSGKLEQYF,TGTGCCAGCAGCCCGACTAGCGGGAAGCTCGAGCAGTACTTC
TRBV27,once,TRBD1,TRBJ2-5,CASSLTISHRGQGTQYF,TGTGCCAGCAGTTTAACGATATCCCACAGGGGGCAAGGGACCCAGTACTTC
TRBV3-1/TRBV3-2,.,.,TRBJ2-7,CASSLGGGAEQYF,TGTGCCAGCAGCCTAGGTGGAGGTGCTGAGCAGTACTTC
TRBV6-1,.,TRBD1,TRBJ2-7,CASSDLGEGTGRF,TGTGCCAGCAGTGATCTGGGTGAGGGGACAGGACGCTTC
TRBV9,.,TRBD2,TRBJ2-3,CASSVRGGYQDTQYF,TGTGCCAGCAGCGTTCGGGGGGGCTATCAAGATACGCAGTATTTT
TRBV5-6,.,TRBD1,TRBJ2-5,CASSFQGAGTQYF,TGTGCCAGCAGCTTTCAGGGGGCCGGGACCCAGTACTTC
TRBV4-2,.,.,TRBJ2-5,CASSRSAGGVETQYF,TGTGCCAGCAGCCGCTCAGCGGGCGGGGTAGAGACCCAGTACTTC
TRBV28,.,TRBD2,TRBJ2-1,CASSWGLAGVNEQFF,TGTGCCAGCAGCTGGGGACTAGCGGGAGTAAATGAGCAGTTCTTC
TRBV6-5,.,.,TRBJ2-1,CASSYSGGSGDEQFF,TGTGCCAGCAGTTACTCTGGAGGGAGTGGCGATGAGCAGTTCTTC
TRBV10-3,.,TRBD1,TRBJ2-7,CAISGGQGALFYEQYF,TGTGCCATCAGTGGGGGACAGGGGGCCTTATTTTACGAGCAGTACTTC
TRBV25-1,.,.,TRBJ1-2,CASSRGTYGYTF,TGTGCCAGCAGCCGGGGAACCTATGGCTACACCTTC